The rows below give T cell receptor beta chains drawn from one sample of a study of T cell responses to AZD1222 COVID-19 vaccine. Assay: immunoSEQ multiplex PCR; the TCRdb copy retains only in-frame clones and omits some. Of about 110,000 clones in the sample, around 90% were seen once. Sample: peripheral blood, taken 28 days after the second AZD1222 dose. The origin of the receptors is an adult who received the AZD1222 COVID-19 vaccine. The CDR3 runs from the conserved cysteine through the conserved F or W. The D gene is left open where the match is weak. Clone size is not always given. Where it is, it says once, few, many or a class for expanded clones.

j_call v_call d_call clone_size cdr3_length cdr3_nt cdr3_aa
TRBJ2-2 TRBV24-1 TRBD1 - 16 TGTGCCACCAGTGACCACAGGGGGCTTGACACCGGGGAGCTGTTTTTT CATSDHRGLDTGELFF
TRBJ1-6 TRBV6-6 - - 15 TGTGCCAGCAGTTCCCGGGAGCCTAATCGTTCACCCCTCCACTTT CASSSREPNRSPLHF
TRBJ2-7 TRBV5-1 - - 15 TGCGCCAGCAGCTTGGGAGAGGGGGGGAGCTACGAGCAGTACTTC CASSLGEGGSYEQYF
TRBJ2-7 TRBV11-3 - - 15 TGTGCCAGCAGCTTAGGCCAGGGGAATAACTACGAGCAGTACTTC CASSLGQGNNYEQYF
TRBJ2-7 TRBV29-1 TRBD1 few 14 TGCAGCGTCGCCGGGACAGGGAGTTCCTACGAGCAGTACTTC CSVAGTGSSYEQYF
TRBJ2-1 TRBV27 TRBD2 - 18 TGTGCCAGCAGGGGACTAGCGGGAGGGCCGGGAGTAAGCAATGAGCAGTTCTTC CASRGLAGGPGVSNEQFF
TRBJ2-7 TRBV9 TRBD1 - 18 TGTGCCAGCAGCGTAGACCCCGGGACAGGGGTGAATCGCTACGAGCAGTACTTC CASSVDPGTGVNRYEQYF
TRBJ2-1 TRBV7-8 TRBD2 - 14 TGTGCCAGCACACGGGAGGCTTCCTACAATGAGCAGTTCTTC CASTREASYNEQFF
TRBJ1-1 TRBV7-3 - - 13 TGTGCCAGCAGCTTAACTCGGAACACTGAAGCTTTCTTT CASSLTRNTEAFF
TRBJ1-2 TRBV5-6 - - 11 TGTGCCAGCAGCTACTACTATGGCTACACCTTC CASSYYYGYTF
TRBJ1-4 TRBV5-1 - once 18 TGCGCCAGCAGCTTGGCCCGGGAGTCCCAGACACCGAATGAAAAACTGTTTTTT CASSLARESQTPNEKLFF
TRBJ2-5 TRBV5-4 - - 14 TGTGCCAGCAGCTCAGACAGTGGGGGAGAGACCCAGTACTTC CASSSDSGGETQYF
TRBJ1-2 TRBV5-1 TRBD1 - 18 TGCGCCAGCAGCTTAGGACAGGTGCTCGACCCCACTAACTATGGCTACACCTTC CASSLGQVLDPTNYGYTF
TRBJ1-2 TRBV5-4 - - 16 TGTGCCAGCAGCTTGTGGGATTTCCTCGAGATCTATGGCTACACCTTC CASSLWDFLEIYGYTF
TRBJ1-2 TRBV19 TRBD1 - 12 TGTGCCAGTTCGGACAGGGCGTATGGCTACACCTTC CASSDRAYGYTF
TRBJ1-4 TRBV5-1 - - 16 TGCGCCAGCAGGGACGGTTTCCAGGGTAAAAATGAAAAACTGTTTTTT CASRDGFQGKNEKLFF
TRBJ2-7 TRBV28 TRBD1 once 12 TGTGCCAGCGGACAGGGTACCTACGAGCAGTACTTC CASGQGTYEQYF
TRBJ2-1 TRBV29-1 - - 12 TGCAGCGCCGTACTAGGCATGGTTGAGCAGTTCTTC CSAVLGMVEQFF
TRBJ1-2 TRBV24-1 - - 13 TGTGCCACCAGTGAAAGAGATGATGGTGGCTACACCTTC CATSERDDGGYTF
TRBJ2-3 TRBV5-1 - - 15 TGCGCCAGCAGCTTACTGACTAGAGAAACAGATACGCAGTATTTT CASSLLTRETDTQYF
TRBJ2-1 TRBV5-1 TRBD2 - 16 TGCGCCAGCAGCTTTGACGGGACTAGCGGAAATAATGAGCAGTTCTTC CASSFDGTSGNNEQFF
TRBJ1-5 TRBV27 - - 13 TGTGCCAGCAGTCCAAGAGGGAATCAGCCCCAGCATTTT CASSPRGNQPQHF
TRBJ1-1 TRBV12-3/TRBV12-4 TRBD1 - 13 TGTGCCAGCAGTGACAGGGCGAGGACTGAAGCTTTCTTT CASSDRARTEAFF
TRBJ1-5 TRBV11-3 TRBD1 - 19 TGTGCCAGCAGCTCCCCCCCAGGGGGCCCCTCTCATAGCAATCAGCCCCAGCATTTT CASSSPPGGPSHSNQPQHF
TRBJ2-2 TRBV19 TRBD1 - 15 TGTGCCAGTAGCCTGACAGGGTCGTTCGCCGGGGAGCTGTTTTTT CASSLTGSFAGELFF
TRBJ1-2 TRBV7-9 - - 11 TGTGCCAGCAGCCTCGGACCTGGCTACACCTTC CASSLGPGYTF
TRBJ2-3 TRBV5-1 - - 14 TGCGCCAGCAGCTTTCCACTAAGCACAGATACGCAGTATTTT CASSFPLSTDTQYF
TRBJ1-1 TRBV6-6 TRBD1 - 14 TGTGCCAGCAGTAACTTACAGGGGCTCACTGAAGCTTTCTTT CASSNLQGLTEAFF
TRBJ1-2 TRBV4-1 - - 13 TGCGCCAGCAGTCAACAGGGAGTTGGGGGCTACACCTTC CASSQQGVGGYTF
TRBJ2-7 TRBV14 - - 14 TGTGCCAGCAGCTTATACGGAGGCGGGTACGAGCAGTACTTC CASSLYGGGYEQYF
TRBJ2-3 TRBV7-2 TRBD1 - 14 TGTGCCAGCAGTAGTAACAGGGGAACAGATACGCAGTATTTT CASSSNRGTDTQYF
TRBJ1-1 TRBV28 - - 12 TGTGCCAGCAGTTATGAGAGGACTGAAGCTTTCTTT CASSYERTEAFF
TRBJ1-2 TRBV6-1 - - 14 TGTGCCAGCAGTGATGTGGGCAGGTACTATGGCTACACCTTC CASSDVGRYYGYTF
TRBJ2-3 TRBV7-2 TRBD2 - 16 TGTGCCAGCAGCTTATTACCAGCGGGGAACACAGATACGCAGTATTTT CASSLLPAGNTDTQYF
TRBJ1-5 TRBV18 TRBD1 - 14 TGTGCCAGCTCACCGGGACAGGGGGATCAGCCCCAGCATTTT CASSPGQGDQPQHF
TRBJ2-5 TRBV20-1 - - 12 TGCAGTGCTAGTGAAACCCAAGAGACCCAGTACTTC CSASETQETQYF
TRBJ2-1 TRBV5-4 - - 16 TGTGCCAGCAGCTCTGGTGAGGCCTACTCCTACAATGAGCAGTTCTTC CASSSGEAYSYNEQFF
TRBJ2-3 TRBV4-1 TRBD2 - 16 TGCGCCAGCAGCCAAGAGTCTAGCGGGGGGAGAGATACGCAGTATTTT CASSQESSGGRDTQYF
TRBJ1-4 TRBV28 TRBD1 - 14 TGTGCCAGCAGTTTAGTTTCGGGACAGGGAAAACTGTTTTTT CASSLVSGQGKLFF
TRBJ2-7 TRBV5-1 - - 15 TGCGCCAGCAGCTTACAGGGATTAAGCTCCTACGAGCAGTACTTC CASSLQGLSSYEQYF
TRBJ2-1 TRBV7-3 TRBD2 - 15 TGTGCCAGCAGCTTAAGCCTAGCGGGGGCTAATGAGCAGTTCTTC CASSLSLAGANEQFF
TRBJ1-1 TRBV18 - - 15 TGTGCCAGCTCACCACCAGGGAAAAGTGACACTGAAGCTTTCTTT CASSPPGKSDTEAFF
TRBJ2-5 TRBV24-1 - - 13 TGTGCCACCAGTGATACAGGTGTGGGGACCCAGTACTTC CATSDTGVGTQYF
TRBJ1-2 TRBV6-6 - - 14 TGTGCCAGCAGTCCCCCTGAAGGGAACTATGGCTACACCTTC CASSPPEGNYGYTF
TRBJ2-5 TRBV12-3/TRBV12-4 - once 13 TGTGCCAGCAGTGACTTGGGTACGGAGACCCAGTACTTC CASSDLGTETQYF